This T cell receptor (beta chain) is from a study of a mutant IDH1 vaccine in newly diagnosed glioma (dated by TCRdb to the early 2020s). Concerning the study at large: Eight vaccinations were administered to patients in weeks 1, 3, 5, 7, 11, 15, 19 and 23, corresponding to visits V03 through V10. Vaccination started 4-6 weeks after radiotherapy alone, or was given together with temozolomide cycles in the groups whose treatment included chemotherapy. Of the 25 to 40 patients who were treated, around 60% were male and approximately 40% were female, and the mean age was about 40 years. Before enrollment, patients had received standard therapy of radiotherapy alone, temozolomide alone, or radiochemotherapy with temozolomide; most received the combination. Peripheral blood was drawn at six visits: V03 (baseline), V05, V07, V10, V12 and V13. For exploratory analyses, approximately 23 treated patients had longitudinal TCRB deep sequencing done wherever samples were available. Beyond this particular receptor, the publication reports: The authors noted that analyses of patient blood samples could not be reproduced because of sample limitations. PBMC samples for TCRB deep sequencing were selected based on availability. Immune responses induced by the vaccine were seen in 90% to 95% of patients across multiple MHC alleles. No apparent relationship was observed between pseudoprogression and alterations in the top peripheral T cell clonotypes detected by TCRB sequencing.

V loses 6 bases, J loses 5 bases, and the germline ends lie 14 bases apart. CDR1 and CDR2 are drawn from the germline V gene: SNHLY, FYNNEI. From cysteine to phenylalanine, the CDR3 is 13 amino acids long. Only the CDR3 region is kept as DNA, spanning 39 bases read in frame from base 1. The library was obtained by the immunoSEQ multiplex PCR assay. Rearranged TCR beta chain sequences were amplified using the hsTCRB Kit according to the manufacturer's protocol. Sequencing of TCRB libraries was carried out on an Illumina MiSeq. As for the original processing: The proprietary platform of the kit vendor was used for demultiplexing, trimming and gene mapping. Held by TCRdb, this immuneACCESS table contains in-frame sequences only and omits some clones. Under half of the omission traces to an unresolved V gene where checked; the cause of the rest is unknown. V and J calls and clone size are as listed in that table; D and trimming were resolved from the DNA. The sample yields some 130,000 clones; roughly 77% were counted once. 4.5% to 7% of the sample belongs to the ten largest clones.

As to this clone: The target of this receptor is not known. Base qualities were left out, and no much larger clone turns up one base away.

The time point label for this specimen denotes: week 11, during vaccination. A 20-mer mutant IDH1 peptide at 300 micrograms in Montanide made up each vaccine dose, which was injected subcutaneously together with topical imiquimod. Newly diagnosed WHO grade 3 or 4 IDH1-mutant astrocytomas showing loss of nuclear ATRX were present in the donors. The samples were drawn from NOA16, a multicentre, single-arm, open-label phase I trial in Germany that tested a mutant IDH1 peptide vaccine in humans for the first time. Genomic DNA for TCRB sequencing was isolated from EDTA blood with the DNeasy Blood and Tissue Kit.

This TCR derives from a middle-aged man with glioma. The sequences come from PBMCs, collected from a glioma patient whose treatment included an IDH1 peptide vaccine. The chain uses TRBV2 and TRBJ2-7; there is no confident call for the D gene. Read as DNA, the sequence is TGTGCCAGCAGGCGCACACCGGACCACGAGCAGTACTTC. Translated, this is CASRRTPDHEQYF.